A selection of T cell receptor beta chains follows, all from one sample in a study of blood T cell repertoires in COVID-19. The protocol was immunoSEQ multiplex PCR, while the TCRdb copy is restricted to in-frame clones and leaves out a portion. This sample carries fewer than 250,000 clones, under 80% of them seen once, and the ten largest clones take 17%. The sequenced material came from PBMCs or T cells enriched from blood (not recorded which). Every receptor here comes from a woman in her fifties or sixties with acute COVID-19. Each CDR3 is given with its conserved first and last residue. The order of the fields is CDR3 DNA, CDR3 protein, J gene, clone size, V gene, D gene. A D gene is named only where the DNA matches it firmly. The size entry is marked missing in some rows and otherwise reads once, few, many or a size class.

CDR3 DNA: TGTGCCAGCAGTTTATTGCAGGATTATAGCAATCAGCCCCAGCATTTT
CDR3 protein: CASSLLQDYSNQPQHF
J gene: TRBJ1-5
clone size: once
V gene: TRBV28
D gene: .

CDR3 DNA: TGTGCCAGTACACCAAGCGGGGGCCGGGTCACCGGGGAGCTGTTTTTT
CDR3 protein: CASTPSGGRVTGELFF
J gene: TRBJ2-2
clone size: .
V gene: TRBV19
D gene: TRBD2

CDR3 DNA: TGTGCCAGCAGCGTACGACAGGGGGCTGGTTCACCCCTCCACTTT
CDR3 protein: CASSVRQGAGSPLHF
J gene: TRBJ1-6
clone size: .
V gene: TRBV11-2
D gene: TRBD1

CDR3 DNA: TGTGCCAGCAGCGTCCGACAGGGTGGTGAAAAACTGTTTTTT
CDR3 protein: CASSVRQGGEKLFF
J gene: TRBJ1-4
clone size: .
V gene: TRBV13
D gene: TRBD1

CDR3 DNA: TGTGCCAGCAGTTTAATAGGGGGAGGAAACACCATATATTTT
CDR3 protein: CASSLIGGGNTIYF
J gene: TRBJ1-3
clone size: .
V gene: TRBV28
D gene: .

CDR3 DNA: TGCGCCAGCAGTAATTTGGAGGACTATGGCTACACCTTC
CDR3 protein: CASSNLEDYGYTF
J gene: TRBJ1-2
clone size: .
V gene: TRBV10-1
D gene: .

CDR3 DNA: TGTGCCAGCTCACCACGGGGGCCTCAGCCCCAGCATTTT
CDR3 protein: CASSPRGPQPQHF
J gene: TRBJ1-5
clone size: .
V gene: TRBV18
D gene: .

CDR3 DNA: TGTGCCAGCAGTTTAGCAGGGCGGGAGGATCAGCCCCAGCATTTT
CDR3 protein: CASSLAGREDQPQHF
J gene: TRBJ1-5
clone size: .
V gene: TRBV28
D gene: .

CDR3 DNA: TGTGCCAGCAGCCAAAACACGAACACCGGGGAGCTGTTTTTT
CDR3 protein: CASSQNTNTGELFF
J gene: TRBJ2-2
clone size: .
V gene: TRBV3-1/TRBV3-2
D gene: .

CDR3 DNA: TGCGCCAGCAGCACTATAGGAGGGGGCCAAGCACCCCTCCACTTT
CDR3 protein: CASSTIGGGQAPLHF
J gene: TRBJ1-6
clone size: .
V gene: TRBV5-1
D gene: TRBD1

CDR3 DNA: TGTGCCAGCAAACGACAGGGGTATGGGCCCCAGCATTTT
CDR3 protein: CASKRQGYGPQHF
J gene: TRBJ1-5
clone size: .
V gene: TRBV6-5
D gene: TRBD1

CDR3 DNA: TGCGCCAGCAGGTGGCAGGGGGCAGACAATGAGCAGTTCTTC
CDR3 protein: CASRWQGADNEQFF
J gene: TRBJ2-1
clone size: .
V gene: TRBV5-1
D gene: TRBD1

CDR3 DNA: TGTGCCATCAGTGACCTCGGGAAACAGGGCCTAAACTATGGCTACACCTTC
CDR3 protein: CAISDLGKQGLNYGYTF
J gene: TRBJ1-2
clone size: .
V gene: TRBV10-3
D gene: .

CDR3 DNA: TGCGCCAGCAGCTCGCCGGGACTAACATACAATGAGCAGTTCTTC
CDR3 protein: CASSSPGLTYNEQFF
J gene: TRBJ2-1
clone size: few
V gene: TRBV5-1
D gene: TRBD2

CDR3 DNA: TGCGCCAGCAGCCCTTTTGGTGTAGCGGGGAGAGGAAATGAGCAGTTCTTC
CDR3 protein: CASSPFGVAGRGNEQFF
J gene: TRBJ2-1
clone size: .
V gene: TRBV5-1
D gene: TRBD2

CDR3 DNA: TGTGCCAGCAGTGACCAGACAGGGGGGAACACTGAAGCTTTCTTT
CDR3 protein: CASSDQTGGNTEAFF
J gene: TRBJ1-1
clone size: .
V gene: TRBV6-1
D gene: TRBD1

CDR3 DNA: TGTGCCAGCAGTTCCCCAGGGGACAGGGTCAAAAACATTCAGTACTTC
CDR3 protein: CASSSPGDRVKNIQYF
J gene: TRBJ2-4
clone size: .
V gene: TRBV6-5
D gene: TRBD1

CDR3 DNA: TGTGCCAGCACCCCGTCGAGCTCTGGAAACACCATATATTTT
CDR3 protein: CASTPSSSGNTIYF
J gene: TRBJ1-3
clone size: .
V gene: TRBV28
D gene: .

CDR3 DNA: TGTGCCAGCAGCTCACCCGGGACAGGGAAAGGGGAGCTGTTTTTT
CDR3 protein: CASSSPGTGKGELFF
J gene: TRBJ2-2
clone size: .
V gene: TRBV7-6
D gene: TRBD1

CDR3 DNA: TGTGCCAGCAGCTTACCGGGGGGGCCCGAGACCCAGTACTTC
CDR3 protein: CASSLPGGPETQYF
J gene: TRBJ2-5
clone size: .
V gene: TRBV11-2
D gene: TRBD2